A single sample is the source of the 9 T cell receptor beta chains below, sequenced in a study of T cells in tumors after PD-1 blockade. Sequenced by immunoSEQ multiplex PCR; TCRdb stores in-frame clones only, minus some. The top ten hold approximately 4.5% of the sample, which has approximately 63,000 clones, around 74% seen once. The specimen comprised PBMCs, sampled after anti-PD-1 treatment. These receptors were collected from a human donor with basal cell carcinoma.

The chain combines TRBV7-9 with TRBJ2-3; 11 bases match TRBD2. V shed 5 bases and J 2 bases; nucleotides not matched to a gene: 12. Germline CDR1 reads SEHNR; CDR2 reads FQNEAQ (reference sequence). The CDR3 consists of 18 residues. This CDR3 is CASSPIRGTSGITDTQYF. For the CDR3, the DNA is TGTGCCAGCAGCCCGATACGGGGGACTAGCGGTATCACAGATACGCAGTATTTT.

The chain recombines TRBV20-1 with TRBJ2-5; D not resolved. The CDR3 is made up of 14 amino acids. V dropped 3 bases and J dropped 0 bases, with 11 bases sitting between them. Germline assignment: CDR1 DFQATT and CDR2 SNEGSKA (reference sequence). The CDR3 region is CSASPGPNQETQYF. The CDR3 coding sequence is TGCAGTGCTAGTCCGGGCCCTAACCAAGAGACCCAGTACTTC.

The chain uses TRBV27 and TRBJ2-4; perhaps TRBD1 as D (6 bases). The CDR3 loop spans 16 amino acids. V shed 1 base and J shed 1 base, with 11 bases lying between them. Germline CDR1 reads MNHEY; CDR2 reads SMNVEV (reference sequence). CDR3 sequence (DNA): TGTGCCAGCAGTTTATACTCAGGGGCGGCCAAAAACATTCAGTACTTC. It yields the protein CASSLYSGAAKNIQYF.

This clone appeared once. In nucleotides, the CDR3 is TGCAGCGCCGGGGGATGGAACACTGAAGCTTTCTTT. Amino acid sequence: CSAGGWNTEAFF. The chain recombines TRBV29-1 with TRBJ1-1; TRBD1 might be the D (5 bases). Germline V CDR1 and CDR2: SQVTM, ANQGSEA. CDR3 length: 12 residues. Trimming removed 7 bases at V and 1 base at J, with 10 bases between.

The chain is built from TRBV6-5 and TRBJ1-1, with 8 positions matching TRBD1. Germline V gene sequence: CDR1 MNHEY, CDR2 SVGAGI. J lost 0 bases, V lost 2 bases, and 5 bases had no gene match. The CDR3 contains 16 residues. The CDR3 loop is CASSYVRDRMNTEAFF. The CDR3 nucleotides are TGTGCCAGCAGTTACGTTCGGGACAGGATGAACACTGAAGCTTTCTTT.

The chain is built from TRBV10-3 and TRBJ2-7; D perhaps matches TRBD2 (5 bases). The CDR3 is 12 amino acids. Germline assignment: CDR1 ENHRY and CDR2 SYGVKD. V was cut by 8 bases and J by 9 bases, with 17 bases left in between. The CDR3 loop is CAIGEIVRLQYF. DNA of the CDR3: TGTGCCATCGGGGAGATCGTGCGTCTGCAGTACTTC.

In its sample, this clone was seen once. The gene calls are TRBV5-1 and TRBJ2-3; 9 bases align to TRBD1. Germline values: CDR1 SGHRS, CDR2 YFSETQ. The CDR3 runs 14 residues. The V gene end was trimmed by 8 bases and the J gene end by 1 base; junction bases not matched to a gene: 5. The DNA of the CDR3 is TGCGCCAGTACAGGGGGCCCGCGCACAGATACGCAGTATTTT. Its translation: CASTGGPRTDTQYF.

The chain employs TRBV2 and TRBJ1-6, with TRBD1 as a possible D gene (6 bases). CDR1 and CDR2 from the germline V gene are SNHLY and FYNNEI. Between the trimmed V and J ends, which lost 6 bases and 0 bases, there was a span of 9 bases. The CDR3 totals 15 residues. In nucleotides, the CDR3 is TGTGCCAGCAGGAGGGGGAACTCCTATAATTCACCCCTCCACTTT. This encodes CASRRGNSYNSPLHF. Using reference TRBV2 and TRBJ1-6 for the parts outside the CDR3, the full variable domain is EPEVTQTPSHQVTQMGQEVILRCVPISNHLYFYWYRQILGQKVEFLVSFYNNEISEKSEIFDDQFSVERPDGSNFTLKIRSTKLEDSAMYFCASRRGNSYNSPLHFGNGTRLTVT.

The chain has TRBV5-1 and TRBJ2-1; TRBD2 might be the D (7 bases). CDR3 length: 14 amino acids. CDR1 and CDR2 from the germline V gene are SGHRS and YFSETQ. Trimming took off 2 bases at V and 7 bases at J, with 13 bases between the two ends. CDR3 in amino acids: CASSLGGEANEQFF. CDR3 nucleotides: TGCGCCAGCAGCTTAGGGGGGGAGGCGAATGAGCAGTTCTTC. Complete variable domain (other parts from reference TRBV5-1 and TRBJ2-1): KAGVTQTPRYLIKTRGQQVTLSCSPISGHRSVSWYQQTPGQGLQFLFEYFSETQRNKGNFPGRFSGRQFSNSRSEMNVSTLELGDSALYLCASSLGGEANEQFFGPGTRLTVL.